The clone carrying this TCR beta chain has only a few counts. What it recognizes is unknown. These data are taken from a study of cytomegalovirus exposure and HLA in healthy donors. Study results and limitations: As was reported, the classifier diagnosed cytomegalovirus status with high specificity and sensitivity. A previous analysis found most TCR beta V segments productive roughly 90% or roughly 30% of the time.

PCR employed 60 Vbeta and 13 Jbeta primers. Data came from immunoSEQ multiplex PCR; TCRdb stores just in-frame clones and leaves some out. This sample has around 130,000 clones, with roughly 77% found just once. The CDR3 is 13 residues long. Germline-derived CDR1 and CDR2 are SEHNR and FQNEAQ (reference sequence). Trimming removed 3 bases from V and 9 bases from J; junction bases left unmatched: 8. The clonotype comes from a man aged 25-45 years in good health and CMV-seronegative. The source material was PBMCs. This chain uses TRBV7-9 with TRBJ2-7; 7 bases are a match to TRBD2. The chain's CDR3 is CASSLTDPGGQYF. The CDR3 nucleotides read TGTGCCAGCAGCTTGACAGACCCGGGGGGGCAGTACTTC.